Listed here are 20 T cell receptor beta chains from one sample, sequenced in a study of CD8 T cells in Susac syndrome. An amount of RNA that ranged from roughly 0.5 to 1 ug was reverse transcribed with random hexamers. TCRdb re-derived calls from the immunoSEQ multiplex PCR reads in MiXCR, one entry per CDR3 protein. The sample holds about 150,000 distinct CDR3 sequences, about 95% seen once. Material for sequencing was CD4+ T cells from PBMCs. The receptors stem from a human donor with Susac syndrome.

The V call is TRBV14, the J call TRBJ2-7; 8 bases agree with TRBD1. Losses at the gene ends were 1 base for V and 4 bases for J; bases not matched to a gene: 6. This CDR3 comprises 15 residues. The germline V gene has CDR1 SGHDN and CDR2 FVKESK. DNA of the CDR3: TGTGCCAGCAGCCAAGGCCGGGACAGGTTATACGAGCAGTACTTC. As protein: CASSQGRDRLYEQYF.

This rearrangement joins TRBV20-1 to TRBJ1-3, with D possibly TRBD1 on 6 matching bases. Per germline, CDR1 DFQATT and CDR2 SNEGSKA (reference sequence). The CDR3 has 14 residues. V was clipped by 6 bases and J by 3 bases, with 15 bases between them. The CDR3 DNA reads as TGCAGTGCCGGTACAGGGCGTATTGGAAACACCATATATTTT. It translates to CSAGTGRIGNTIYF.

This chain links TRBV29-1 with TRBJ2-5; 7 bases align to TRBD1. Germline V lookup: CDR1 SQVTM, CDR2 ANQGSEA. The V segment lost 6 bases and the J segment 5 bases; nucleotides outside the gene matches: 18. The CDR3 contains 16 residues. CDR3 in DNA: TGCAGCGTGCAGAACCGGGACAGTGTCTTCTGGGAGACCCAGTACTTC. This encodes CSVQNRDSVFWETQYF.

This clonotype was counted between two and nine times. DNA for the CDR3: TGTGCCAGCAGCTTAAGCAGCTCTGGAAACACCATATATTTT. Translation gives CASSLSSSGNTIYF. The chain joins TRBV11-1 to TRBJ1-3; D is uncertain. CDR3 length equals 14 residues. V lost 2 bases and J 0 bases, leaving 5 bases between the germline ends. Germline V gene sequence: CDR1 SGHAT, CDR2 FQDESV (reference sequence).

The V and J genes are TRBV29-1 and TRBJ2-2; unclear D gene. The germline V gene has CDR1 SQVTM and CDR2 ANQGSEA. CDR3 length: 11 residues. With 4 bases removed from V and 7 bases from J, the gap between germline ends came to 7 bases. The chain's CDR3 is CSVAGDGELFF. CDR3 coding DNA: TGCAGCGTTGCTGGGGACGGGGAGCTGTTTTTT.

The chain couples TRBV4-3 to TRBJ2-3; 12 bases map to TRBD2. Per the germline V gene, CDR1 is LGHNA and CDR2 is YSLEER. V shed 3 bases and J 3 bases; nucleotides not matched to a gene: 4. The CDR3 covers 16 residues. CDR3: CASSQTSGGYTDTQYF. Written as DNA, the CDR3 is TGCGCCAGCAGCCAGACTAGCGGGGGATATACAGATACGCAGTATTTT.

The V call is TRBV4-1, the J call TRBJ1-3, with unresolved D. V lost 1 base, J lost 4 bases, and 11 bases lay in between. The CDR3 is 15 amino acids. Germline lookup yields CDR1 MGHRA and CDR2 YSYEKL. CDR3 sequence: CASSQGRRLGNTIYF. CDR3 sequence (DNA): TGCGCCAGCAGCCAAGGACGACGGCTAGGAAACACCATATATTTT.

This chain connects TRBV11-2 to TRBJ2-7; D is undetermined. Between the trimmed V and J ends, which lost 4 bases and 1 base, there was a span of 8 bases. Germline CDR1 SGHAT, CDR2 FQNNGV. The CDR3 loop spans 13 amino acids. The CDR3 region is CASSSPTSYEQYF. The CDR3 DNA reads TGTGCCAGCAGCTCCCCGACGTCCTACGAGCAGTACTTC.

For the CDR3, the DNA is TGCAGTGCTAGCGGGGACACAGATACGCAGTATTTT. Protein sequence: CSASGDTDTQYF. The chain joins TRBV20-1 to TRBJ2-3; a possible D gene is TRBD2 (5 bases). V was pared by 3 bases and J by 2 bases, with 6 bases between. The CDR3 extends over 12 amino acids. The germline V gene encodes CDR1 DFQATT and CDR2 SNEGSKA (reference sequence).

This chain joins TRBV7-9 and TRBJ1-1; D uncertain. Germline V gives CDR1 SEHNR, CDR2 FQNEAQ (reference sequence). The CDR3 consists of 13 residues. V was trimmed by 6 bases and J by 4 bases, leaving 12 bases between them. CDR3 loop: CASSYREGTEAFF. Here the CDR3 DNA reads TGTGCCAGCAGTTACCGGGAGGGCACTGAAGCTTTCTTT.

The chain combines TRBV12-3 or TRBV12-4 with TRBJ2-3; 8 bases are a match to TRBD2. The CDR3 totals 16 residues. Losses at the gene ends were 2 bases for V and 3 bases for J; bases not matched to a gene: 7. CDR3 protein: CASSLTPGLGTDTQYF. DNA for the CDR3: TGTGCCAGCAGTTTAACTCCGGGACTAGGGACAGATACGCAGTATTTT.

This clonotype was recorded only once. The V gene is TRBV3-1, the J gene TRBJ1-2, with a possible D match to TRBD1 (6 bases). Germline V gives CDR1 LGHDT, CDR2 YNNKEL (reference sequence). This CDR3 is 13 amino acids long. V lost 0 bases to trimming and J lost 11 bases, with 13 bases between them. The CDR3 DNA is TGTGCCAGCAGCCAAGATAGGGGGGGGCGGTACACCTTC. Its protein is CASSQDRGGRYTF.

The chain uses TRBV29-1 and TRBJ2-5; no definite D call. Germline CDR1 reads SQVTM; CDR2 reads ANQGSEA. Trimming took 3 bases from V and 5 from J, leaving 16 bases between them. CDR3 length equals 14 residues. DNA for the CDR3: TGCAGCGTTGATTTTGGGCCTTCTGGGGAGACCCAGTACTTC. Residues: CSVDFGPSGETQYF.

The chain recombines TRBV24-1 with TRBJ2-3; 8 bases are shared with TRBD1. Germline CDR1 KGHDR, CDR2 SFDVKD. The CDR3 is 13 amino acids. V lost 10 bases, J lost 4 bases, and 6 bases stayed unmatched. In DNA form, the CDR3 reads TGTGCCACTGCAGGGGGCGCATCAGATACGCAGTATTTT. This sequence encodes CATAGGASDTQYF.

This chain links TRBV9 with TRBJ2-1; tentatively, D is TRBD1 (5 bases). Germline lookup yields CDR1 SGDLS and CDR2 YYNGEE. Trimming took 2 bases from V and 7 from J, leaving 7 bases between them. CDR3 length: 12 residues. CDR3 in DNA: TGTGCCAGCAGCGTCCAGGGAAATGAGCAGTTCTTC. Translation gives CASSVQGNEQFF. The variable domain in full, with the rest retrieved from reference TRBV9 and TRBJ2-1, is DSGVTQTPKHLITATGQRVTLRCSPRSGDLSVYWYQQSLDQGLQFLIQYYNGEERAKGNILERFSAQQFPDLHSELNLSSLELGDSALYFCASSVQGNEQFFGPGTRLTVL.

The V and J genes are TRBV6-6 and TRBJ1-1; D ambiguous. The CDR3 totals 13 residues. Germline CDR1 is MNHNY and CDR2 is SVGAGI (reference sequence). V was pared by 7 bases and J by 0 bases, with 9 bases between. CDR3 sequence: CASILSMNTEAFF. The DNA for the CDR3 is TGTGCCAGCATTCTCAGTATGAACACTGAAGCTTTCTTT.

This clonotype showed up just once. This chain links TRBV20-1 with TRBJ2-3; 9 positions match TRBD2. CDR1 DFQATT and CDR2 SNEGSKA come from the germline V gene (reference sequence). The CDR3 has 15 amino acids. Trimming removed 8 bases from V and 2 bases from J; junction bases left unmatched: 11. This chain's CDR3 is CSTKPGLAHTDTQYF. The CDR3 bases are TGCAGTACTAAGCCGGGACTAGCTCACACAGATACGCAGTATTTT.

J is TRBJ2-7 and V is TRBV4-2, with D possibly matching TRBD2 (5 bases). V was clipped by 0 bases and J by 4 bases, with 7 bases between them. The CDR3 loop spans 13 amino acids. CDR1 is LGHNA, CDR2 YNFKEQ, per germline. CDR3 DNA: TGTGCCAGCAGCCAAGAAGGCGGGTACGAGCAGTACTTC. Translation: CASSQEGGYEQYF.

The V and J genes are TRBV29-1 and TRBJ2-5; 8 positions agree with TRBD2. Unmatched junction bases numbered 6, after V lost 1 base and J lost 2 bases. Germline V lookup: CDR1 SQVTM, CDR2 ANQGSEA. This CDR3 comprises 15 residues. The CDR3: CSVEGLAGQQETQYF. CDR3 DNA sequence: TGCAGCGTTGAAGGGCTAGCGGGTCAACAAGAGACCCAGTACTTC.

The genes are TRBV29-1 and TRBJ2-1; maybe TRBD2 (6 bases). Germline V gene sequence: CDR1 SQVTM, CDR2 ANQGSEA. The V gene lost 2 bases and the J gene lost 0 bases, with 14 bases spanning the gap. The CDR3 runs to 16 residues. The CDR3 reads CSVEPPGTYSYNEQFF. Written as DNA, the CDR3 is TGCAGCGTTGAACCCCCAGGGACTTACTCCTACAATGAGCAGTTCTTC.